Each of the 3 T cell receptor beta chains below was sequenced from the same sample in a study of early T cells in non-severe SARS-CoV-2 infection. Each CDR3 protein gets one entry after TCRdb re-called the 5' RACE reads with MiXCR. The table includes around 57,000 distinct CDR3 sequences, roughly 10% detected once. Sequencing input: whole blood. The receptors were sampled from an adult who was a healthcare worker with PCR-confirmed SARS-CoV-2 infection or an uninfected control (not recorded which).

The table lists this clonotype with many counts. The chain joins TRBV6-5 to TRBJ1-2, with D hard to call. Germline V CDR1 and CDR2: MNHEY, SVGAGI. The CDR3 loop spans 13 amino acids. With 8 bases removed from V and 6 bases from J, the gap between germline ends came to 16 bases. As DNA, the CDR3 is TGTGCCAGCCGTTCGGGAGGTAGAGATGGCTACACCTTC. As protein: CASRSGGRDGYTF.

The chain couples TRBV12-3 or TRBV12-4 to TRBJ2-5, with TRBD2 as a possible D gene (6 bases). The CDR3 totals 15 residues. The V end was cut by 5 bases, the J end by 3 bases, with 16 bases between. CDR3 sequence reads: CASSPSRLEEETQYF. In DNA form, the CDR3 reads TGTGCCAGCAGTCCGTCGCGACTAGAGGAAGAGACCCAGTACTTC.

CDR3 sequence: CASRRGRAPSNNEQFF. CDR3 DNA: TGTGCCAGCAGACGGGGAAGAGCTCCATCCAACAATGAGCAGTTCTTC. The V and J genes are TRBV7-8 and TRBJ2-1; a weak D match, TRBD2 (5 bases). The CDR3 has 16 amino acids. Trimming removed 6 bases at V and 5 bases at J, with 20 bases between. Germline V CDR1 and CDR2: SGHVS, FQNEAQ.